The 31 T cell receptor beta chains below come from one sample, sequenced in a study of cytotoxic CD8 clonotypes in ibrutinib-treated CLL. Repertoires were generated with immunoSEQ multiplex PCR, while TCRdb's copy carries only in-frame clones and drops some. Here the sample spans approximately 40,000 clones, about three quarters being singletons. Sequenced material: PBMCs, taken at disease progression, from a patient treated with ibrutinib. These receptors were taken from a human donor with chronic lymphocytic leukemia.

The rearrangement uses TRBV4-1 and TRBJ2-3; 11 bases are shared with TRBD2. Germline lookup yields CDR1 MGHRA and CDR2 YSYEKL. Trimming took 7 bases from V and 4 from J; bases not matched to a gene: 7. This CDR3 spans 15 amino acids. Here the CDR3 DNA reads TGCGCCAGCACTAGGCTAGCGGGGGGACCAGATACGCAGTATTTT. Its translation is CASTRLAGGPDTQYF.

J is TRBJ2-7 and V is TRBV6-5; 7 bases agree with TRBD1. The V segment lost 2 bases and the J segment 6 bases; nucleotides outside the gene matches: 4. The CDR3 is 13 residues long. CDR1 is MNHEY, CDR2 SVGAGI, per germline. CDR3 sequence (DNA): TGTGCCAGCAGTTACCAGTCAGGGGGCGAGCAGTACTTC. This sequence encodes CASSYQSGGEQYF.

The rearrangement links TRBV19 to TRBJ2-6; no clear D. CDR3 length: 17 residues. The ends were cut back, 5 bases at V and 0 bases at J, with 14 bases in the middle. CDR1 and CDR2 (germline): LNHDA, SQIVND (reference sequence). The CDR3 DNA reads as TGTGCCAGTAGTCCACCGTGGGGAAGCTCTGGGGCCAACGTCCTGACTTTC. The encoded protein is CASSPPWGSSGANVLTF.

This clone has only a few counts. The rearrangement uses TRBV16 and TRBJ1-5; D is unresolved. Germline V gene data show CDR1 as KGHSY and CDR2 as FQNENV. With 3 bases removed from V and 0 bases from J, the gap between germline ends came to 12 bases. The CDR3 has 16 residues. The CDR3 DNA reads TGTGCCAGCAGCCACTGGTTAGGGCTTAGCAATCAGCCCCAGCATTTT. Protein sequence: CASSHWLGLSNQPQHF.

This chain uses TRBV19 with TRBJ1-2, with D unclear. CDR3 size: 14 residues. The V end lost 2 bases, the J end lost 13 bases, and 20 bases lay between the germline ends. Germline loops: CDR1 LNHDA, CDR2 SQIVND (reference sequence). The CDR3, as DNA: TGTGCCAGTAGTATAAGGATTGAAGGGAGTGAGGCCACCTTC. Its translation is CASSIRIEGSEATF.

This clone was detected a few times. The chain recombines TRBV7-9 with TRBJ1-1; D might be TRBD1 (5 bases). The CDR3 runs 14 residues. CDR1 and CDR2 from the germline V gene are SEHNR and FQNEAQ (reference sequence). Trimming took off 1 base at V and 1 base at J, with 7 bases between the two ends. CDR3 sequence (DNA): TGTGCCAGCAGCTTAGGTACAGGGAACACTGAAGCTTTCTTT. It specifies CASSLGTGNTEAFF.

To note about this clone: At one end the junction does not follow the germline gene, possibly because of a read error. The V gene is TRBV7-7, the J gene TRBJ2-3, with a weak D call TRBD2 (6 bases). CDR1 SSHAT and CDR2 FNYEAQ come from the germline V gene (reference sequence). The CDR3 totals 14 residues. The CDR3 is CASSPGLPPSTQYF. CDR3 in DNA: TGTGCTAGCAGCCCTGGACTACCCCCAAGTACGCAGTATTTT.

The chain uses TRBV19 and TRBJ2-1, with D possibly TRBD2 on 5 matching bases. This CDR3 spans 12 amino acids. V lost 6 bases and J 10 bases, leaving 13 bases between the germline ends. The germline V gene has CDR1 LNHDA and CDR2 SQIVND (reference sequence). CDR3 sequence (DNA): TGTGCCAGTAGCCAGAGGGATAGAGAGCAGTTCTTC. This codes for CASSQRDREQFF.

The chain links TRBV19 to TRBJ2-2; TRBD1 is a possible D gene (5 bases). CDR1 LNHDA and CDR2 SQIVND come from the germline V gene (reference sequence). Trimming pared 4 bases from V and 5 bases from J, leaving 8 bases between. The length of the CDR3 is 13 residues. CDR3 bases: TGTGCCAGTAGTACTAGGGGAACCGGGGAGCTGTTTTTT. Translation gives CASSTRGTGELFF.

The chain recombines TRBV5-4 with TRBJ2-2; unclear D gene. This CDR3 has 13 amino acids. Germline V gene lookup returns CDR1 SGHNT and CDR2 YYREEE (reference sequence). V lost 0 bases to trimming and J lost 6 bases, with 6 bases between them. CDR3 protein: CASSLAGPGELFF. CDR3 nucleotide sequence: TGTGCCAGCAGCTTGGCCGGTCCCGGGGAGCTGTTTTTT.

The rearrangement uses TRBV30 and TRBJ2-3; 8 bases match TRBD2. There are 15 residues in the CDR3. Germline V lookup: CDR1 GTSNPN, CDR2 SVGIG (reference sequence). J lost 2 bases, V lost 1 base, and 5 bases had no gene match. CDR3 sequence: CAWSALGGVTDTQYF. The CDR3 DNA reads as TGTGCCTGGAGTGCACTCGGGGGGGTCACAGATACGCAGTATTTT.

This clone occurred a few times. The J gene is TRBJ2-7, the V gene TRBV21-1; the table gives TRBD2 as D, unverified against the DNA. TRBV21-1 is labeled a pseudogene. The CDR3 is 16 residues long. The CDR3 sequence: CASSKDSGGLVYEQYF. CDR3 coding DNA: TGTGCCAGCAGCAAAGATAGCGGGGGGCTCGTCTACGAGCAGTACTTC.

The chain is built from TRBV21-1 and TRBJ2-5; the D call of TRBD2 is as the table states it, not checked on the DNA. TRBV21-1 is a known pseudogene. This CDR3 is built from 19 residues. CDR3 bases: TGTGCCAGCAGCAAACCGGGACTAGCGGGGGGGCCCCCGGGAGAGACCCAGTACTTC. Its translation is CASSKPGLAGGPPGETQYF.

This clone appeared a single time. The V call is TRBV12-2, the J call TRBJ2-3; no check of the table's D call, TRBD1, against the DNA was made. TRBV12-2 is classified as a pseudogene. The CDR3 totals 16 residues. DNA for the CDR3: TGTGCAAGTCGCTTAGAGTTCAGGGAAGGGGGCGATACGCAGTATTTT. Amino acids: CASRLEFREGGDTQYF.

This clone turned up a few times. The chain links TRBV28 to TRBJ2-5; D is perhaps TRBD2 (5 bases). Trimming left V 6 bases short and J 0 bases short, with 11 bases between. This CDR3 is built from 14 residues. Germline CDR1 reads MDHEN; CDR2 reads SYDVKM. As DNA, the CDR3 is TGTGCCAGCAGCCTAACTAGTAACCAAGAGACCCAGTACTTC. Protein: CASSLTSNQETQYF.

The chain links TRBV28 to TRBJ1-1; D is unclear. Trimming stripped 1 base from V and 6 bases from J, with 9 bases between. The CDR3 runs 13 residues. CDR1 MDHEN and CDR2 SYDVKM come from the germline V gene. The CDR3 here is CASSLFGQPEAFF. CDR3 DNA: TGTGCCAGCAGTTTATTCGGGCAGCCTGAAGCTTTCTTT.

This clone came up a few times. The chain employs TRBV7-3 and TRBJ2-7; D might be TRBD2 (6 bases). Germline CDR1 is SGHTA and CDR2 is FQGTGA. V was cut by 1 base and J by 2 bases, with 12 bases left in between. This CDR3 has 15 residues. CDR3 amino acids: CASSLNGGSTYEQYF. The CDR3 DNA follows: TGTGCCAGCAGCTTAAACGGGGGTTCGACCTACGAGCAGTACTTC.

This chain connects TRBV19 to TRBJ2-3; no clear D gene. CDR1 LNHDA and CDR2 SQIVND come from the germline V gene (reference sequence). CDR3 length: 12 residues. Trimming took off 9 bases at V and 5 bases at J, with 12 bases between the two ends. For the CDR3, the DNA is TGTGCCAGCCGAATAGCAGGAGATACGCAGTATTTT. Protein product: CASRIAGDTQYF.

J is TRBJ1-5 and V is TRBV5-5; tentatively, D is TRBD1 (6 bases). Deletions cut 2 bases from V and 2 bases from J, with 17 bases between. CDR1 is SGHKS and CDR2 is YYEKEE in the germline V gene (reference sequence). The CDR3 consists of 17 residues. The CDR3, as DNA: TGTGCCAGCAGCTTCCGGGACAAGGGAGGTGGCAATCAGCCCCAGCATTTT. The encoded protein is CASSFRDKGGGNQPQHF.

This clone was detected only a few times. The genes are TRBV19 and TRBJ2-2; TRBD1 aligns across 10 bases. The CDR3 totals 16 residues. Per germline, CDR1 LNHDA and CDR2 SQIVND (reference sequence). V shed 8 bases and J 7 bases; nucleotides not matched to a gene: 13. DNA for the CDR3: TGTGCCAGTCAGCCGCCGGGACAGGGGATTCTCGGGGAGCTGTTTTTT. It encodes CASQPPGQGILGELFF.

This clone has just a few counts. The rearrangement joins TRBV5-1 to TRBJ1-2, with a weak D call TRBD1 (6 bases). CDR3 length equals 13 residues. V shed 4 bases and J shed 7 bases, with 14 bases lying between them. Per germline, CDR1 SGHRS and CDR2 YFSETQ. CDR3 nucleotides: TGCGCCAGCAGCAACACAGGGCCGGGTGGCTACACCTTC. It codes for CASSNTGPGGYTF.

The sample holds a few counts of this clone. This sequence joins TRBV5-4 and TRBJ1-2; 7 bases are shared with TRBD1. The CDR3 runs to 17 residues. The ends lost 4 bases at V and 4 bases at J; junction bases unmatched: 16. Germline V gene sequence: CDR1 SGHNT, CDR2 YYREEE (reference sequence). In nucleotides, the CDR3 is TGTGCCAGCAGCACTACCCCTTCCACGGCAGGGGGCTATGGCTACACCTTC. This gives the protein CASSTTPSTAGGYGYTF. The full variable domain, its missing parts supplied by reference TRBV5-4 and TRBJ1-2, is ETGVTQSPTHLIKTRGQQVTLRCSSQSGHNTVSWYQQALGQGPQFIFQYYREEENGRGNFPPRFSGLQFPNYSSELNVNALELDDSALYLCASSTTPSTAGGYGYTFGSGTRLTVV.

The genes are TRBV5-4 and TRBJ2-5; weak D call: TRBD1 (5 bases). Trimming stripped 4 bases from V and 1 base from J, with 11 bases between. CDR3 size: 14 residues. Germline CDR1 is SGHNT and CDR2 is YYREEE (reference sequence). The CDR3 loop reads CASSDPRVQETQYF. DNA of the CDR3: TGTGCCAGCAGCGACCCCAGGGTCCAAGAGACCCAGTACTTC.

The V and J genes are TRBV10-1 and TRBJ2-3; 11 nucleotides align to TRBD2. This CDR3 contains 14 residues. CDR1 is WNHNN and CDR2 is SYGVQD in the germline V gene (reference sequence). Unmatched junction bases numbered 2, after V lost 4 bases and J lost 5 bases. DNA of the CDR3: TGCGCCAGCAGTGTTGGACTAGCGGGAGATACGCAGTATTTT. It is translated as CASSVGLAGDTQYF.

CDR3: CASSFRQVSGANVLTF. In DNA, the CDR3 is TGTGCCAGTAGTTTCCGACAGGTCTCTGGGGCCAACGTCCTGACTTTC. The rearrangement uses TRBV19 and TRBJ2-6; D perhaps matches TRBD1 (6 bases). Germline CDR1 reads LNHDA; CDR2 reads SQIVND (reference sequence). CDR3 length: 16 amino acids. V gave up 5 bases and J gave up 0 bases, with 11 bases separating them.

The chain carries TRBV5-3 and TRBJ1-1; 7 bases match TRBD1. TRBV5-3 is reported as an ORF; its role is uncertain. This CDR3 has 16 residues. V lost 0 bases to trimming and J lost 3 bases; unmatched junction nucleotides: 8. The CDR3 nucleotides read TGTGCCAGAAGCTTGGGGCAGGGGGAAGAGGACACTGAAGCTTTCTTT. It yields the protein CARSLGQGEEDTEAFF.

This clone appeared once. The V and J genes are TRBV5-1 and TRBJ2-2; 12 bases match TRBD2. The V and J ends lost 4 bases and 5 bases, in that order; junction bases with no gene match: 15. From germline, CDR1 is SGHRS and CDR2 YFSETQ. This CDR3 has 19 residues. CDR3 nucleotides: TGCGCCAGCAGCCGTACTAGCGGGGGGCCTCTGTTGGTTACCGGGGAGCTGTTTTTT. This gives the protein CASSRTSGGPLLVTGELFF.

This chain joins TRBV15 and TRBJ1-2; 7 bases match TRBD1. V was pared by 3 bases and J by 5 bases, with 3 bases of the junction left unmatched. Germline loops: CDR1 LNHNV, CDR2 YYDKDF (reference sequence). The length of the CDR3 is 13 residues. The CDR3 reads CATSRRGQYGYTF. CDR3 coding DNA: TGTGCCACCAGCAGGAGGGGACAGTATGGCTACACCTTC.

V usage is TRBV27 and J usage is TRBJ2-6; D unresolved. CDR1 is MNHEY, CDR2 SMNVEV, per germline (reference sequence). This CDR3 has 15 amino acids. V gave up 2 bases and J gave up 4 bases, with 9 bases separating them. CDR3: CASSLLYSGANVLTF. In DNA form, the CDR3 reads TGTGCCAGCAGTTTACTCTACTCGGGGGCCAACGTCCTGACTTTC. Based on the CDR3 plus reference TRBV27 and TRBJ2-6, the full variable domain is EAQVTQNPRYLITVTGKKLTVTCSQNMNHEYMSWYRQDPGLGLRQIYYSMNVEVTDKGDVPEGYKVSRKEKRNFPLILESPSPNQTSLYFCASSLLYSGANVLTFGAGSRLTVL.

The chain links TRBV9 to TRBJ2-7; no reliable D call. This CDR3 comprises 13 residues. The V end lost 3 bases, the J end lost 2 bases, and 9 bases lay between the germline ends. Germline V CDR1 and CDR2: SGDLS, YYNGEE. The CDR3 protein is CASSGSLTYEQYF. Here the CDR3 DNA reads TGTGCCAGCAGCGGTAGTTTGACCTACGAGCAGTACTTC.

This clone was observed a few times. The chain uses TRBV7-9 and TRBJ2-7, with a possible D match to TRBD2 (6 bases). The V end lost 5 bases, the J end lost 5 bases, and 19 bases lay between the germline ends. The CDR3 is 15 residues long. Germline-derived CDR1 and CDR2 are SEHNR and FQNEAQ (reference sequence). The CDR3 sequence: CASSPRGKLVHEQYF. CDR3 sequence (DNA): TGTGCCAGCAGCCCCCGGGGGAAGCTAGTCCACGAGCAGTACTTC.